These T cell receptor beta chains were read from a single sample in a study of blood T cell repertoires in COVID-19. Sequencing used immunoSEQ multiplex PCR; TCRdb keeps in-frame clones, though not all of them. The sample lists roughly 20,000 clones, 80% to 90% occurring once. The sequencing sample was made of peripheral blood. The receptors stem from a man aged 65 to 79 with active COVID-19. CDR3s include the opening cysteine and the closing phenylalanine or tryptophan. Fields, in order: D gene, J gene, CDR3 length, V gene, clone size, CDR3 DNA, CDR3 protein. A D gene is named only where the DNA matches it firmly. Size is omitted from some rows. Given values are once, few, many or a class for expanded clones.

D: .; J: TRBJ2-7; length: 14; V: TRBV10-2; size: .; DNA: TGCGCCAGCAGTGTGGGCGGGAACTCCTACGAGCAGTACTTC; CDR3: CASSVGGNSYEQYF
D: .; J: TRBJ2-3; length: 15; V: TRBV6-4; size: .; DNA: TGTGCCAGCAGTGCCGACGGGGTAGAGGCAGATACGCAGTATTTT; CDR3: CASSADGVEADTQYF
D: .; J: TRBJ2-7; length: 14; V: TRBV13; size: .; DNA: TGTGCCAGCAGCTCCGCGGCCTCTTACTACGAGCAGTACTTC; CDR3: CASSSAASYYEQYF
D: .; J: TRBJ1-2; length: 14; V: TRBV6-5; size: .; DNA: TGTGCCAGCAGCTCGACAGGCTTACGCTATGGCTACACCTTC; CDR3: CASSSTGLRYGYTF
D: .; J: TRBJ1-2; length: 19; V: TRBV19; size: once; DNA: TGTGCCACCCAACCCCCGGGACTTGCGATTAGAAAAGCCCTCTATGGCTACACCTTC; CDR3: CATQPPGLAIRKALYGYTF
D: TRBD1; J: TRBJ1-2; length: 14; V: TRBV7-8; size: .; DNA: TGTGCCAGCAGCTACAGACAGGGGGAGGATGGCTACACCTTC; CDR3: CASSYRQGEDGYTF
D: .; J: TRBJ2-7; length: 13; V: TRBV5-1; size: .; DNA: TGCGCCAGCAGCTTGGGCGATTACTACGAGCAGTACTTC; CDR3: CASSLGDYYEQYF
D: .; J: TRBJ2-2; length: 13; V: TRBV15; size: .; DNA: TGTGCCACCAGCACCTACAGGGCCGGGGAGCTGTTTTTT; CDR3: CATSTYRAGELFF
D: .; J: TRBJ2-3; length: 13; V: TRBV5-1; size: .; DNA: TGCGCCAGCAGCAAGGAGGGCACAGATACGCAGTATTTT; CDR3: CASSKEGTDTQYF
D: TRBD1; J: TRBJ2-4; length: 16; V: TRBV5-8; size: .; DNA: TGTGCCAGCAGCTTGCAAACAGGGGGCCTAGGGAACATTCAGTACTTC; CDR3: CASSLQTGGLGNIQYF
D: .; J: TRBJ1-6; length: 12; V: TRBV2; size: .; DNA: TGTGCCAGCAGTCCTAATAATTCACCCCTCCACTTT; CDR3: CASSPNNSPLHF
D: .; J: TRBJ1-1; length: 13; V: TRBV30; size: once; DNA: TGTGCCTGGAGTGACTCGATGAACACTGAAGCTTTCTTT; CDR3: CAWSDSMNTEAFF
D: TRBD1; J: TRBJ2-2; length: 15; V: TRBV4-1; size: .; DNA: TGCGCCAGCAGCCCTTTACAGGGGATCGCCGGGGAGCTGTTTTTT; CDR3: CASSPLQGIAGELFF
D: .; J: TRBJ2-4; length: 17; V: TRBV18; size: .; DNA: TGTGCCAGCTCACCGCCCACCGCGAATCTAGCCAAAAACATTCAGTACTTC; CDR3: CASSPPTANLAKNIQYF
D: .; J: TRBJ2-3; length: 13; V: TRBV7-9; size: .; DNA: TGTGCCAGCAGCTTAACGGGGTGGGATACGCAGTATTTT; CDR3: CASSLTGWDTQYF
D: TRBD2; J: TRBJ2-7; length: 13; V: TRBV2; size: .; DNA: TGTGCCAGCAGCCCACGGCTAGCGGGGGAGCAGTACTTC; CDR3: CASSPRLAGEQYF
D: TRBD1; J: TRBJ2-5; length: 14; V: TRBV5-1; size: once; DNA: TGCGCCAGCAGTCAACAGGGGATCCAAGAGACCCAGTACTTC; CDR3: CASSQQGIQETQYF
D: .; J: TRBJ1-2; length: 14; V: TRBV6-1; size: .; DNA: TGTGCCAGCAGTGAAGGGGAGGCTTTCTATGGCTACACCTTC; CDR3: CASSEGEAFYGYTF
D: TRBD1; J: TRBJ1-1; length: 13; V: TRBV5-4; size: .; DNA: TGTGCCAGCAGCTTCGACAGGGGTGGTGAAGCTTTCTTT; CDR3: CASSFDRGGEAFF
D: .; J: TRBJ2-2; length: 14; V: TRBV9; size: .; DNA: TGTGCCAGCAGCGAGCGAGCGAACACCGGGGAGCTGTTTTTT; CDR3: CASSERANTGELFF
D: .; J: TRBJ1-4; length: 15; V: TRBV7-9; size: .; DNA: TGTGCCAGCAGCTTAGGCGGCATAACTAATGAAAAACTGTTTTTT; CDR3: CASSLGGITNEKLFF
D: .; J: TRBJ2-3; length: 16; V: TRBV6-2/TRBV6-3; size: .; DNA: TGTGCCAGCAGTTACTCGTCAATGGACTTCACAGATACGCAGTATTTT; CDR3: CASSYSSMDFTDTQYF
D: TRBD1; J: TRBJ2-1; length: 13; V: TRBV19; size: .; DNA: TGTGCCAGTAGTAATCGGACAGGGAATGAGCAGTTCTTC; CDR3: CASSNRTGNEQFF
D: TRBD2; J: TRBJ2-7; length: 14; V: TRBV10-3; size: .; DNA: TGTGCCGTTGGAGCGGGAGGTACTGACTCCGAGCAGTACTTC; CDR3: CAVGAGGTDSEQYF
D: TRBD2; J: TRBJ2-3; length: 15; V: TRBV6-6; size: .; DNA: TGTGCCAGCAGTTTCCCGACTAGCGGGGCAGATACGCAGTATTTT; CDR3: CASSFPTSGADTQYF
D: .; J: TRBJ1-5; length: 15; V: TRBV2; size: .; DNA: TGTGCCAGCAGTGAAGTACAGGGCGTGGGTCAGCCCCAGCATTTT; CDR3: CASSEVQGVGQPQHF
D: TRBD1; J: TRBJ2-7; length: 15; V: TRBV7-9; size: .; DNA: TGTGCCAGCAGCCCCCGACAGGGGAAAACCTACGAGCAGTACTTC; CDR3: CASSPRQGKTYEQYF
D: .; J: TRBJ1-4; length: 14; V: TRBV29-1; size: .; DNA: TGCAGCGTTGGGCAGGGAGGGATTAATGAAAAACTGTTTTTT; CDR3: CSVGQGGINEKLFF
D: TRBD1; J: TRBJ1-2; length: 14; V: TRBV5-1; size: .; DNA: TGCGCCAGCAGCTCCAGGGGGCTTAACGATGGCTACACCTTC; CDR3: CASSSRGLNDGYTF
D: TRBD2; J: TRBJ2-7; length: 15; V: TRBV6-5; size: .; DNA: TGTGCCAGCAGTAAACCGGGACTAGCGGCATACGAGCAGTACTTC; CDR3: CASSKPGLAAYEQYF
D: TRBD2; J: TRBJ2-5; length: 14; V: TRBV29-1; size: .; DNA: TGCAGCGCCGCGGGAGGCGGTAACCAAGAGACCCAGTACTTC; CDR3: CSAAGGGNQETQYF
D: .; J: TRBJ1-5; length: 19; V: TRBV24-1; size: once; DNA: TGTGCCACCAGTGAGGCCACGGGTGAGAGATCGTATAGCAATCAGCCCCAGCATTTT; CDR3: CATSEATGERSYSNQPQHF
D: .; J: TRBJ2-1; length: 17; V: TRBV7-5; size: .; DNA: TGTGTCAGAAGCTGCAGCAGTGGGACAGATTCCTACAATGAGCAGTTCTTC; CDR3: CVRSCSSGTDSYNEQFF
D: .; J: TRBJ2-7; length: 14; V: TRBV15; size: .; DNA: TGTGCCACCAGCAGGGACGGGGTCAAACTCGTACAGTACTTC; CDR3: CATSRDGVKLVQYF
D: TRBD2; J: TRBJ2-5; length: 14; V: TRBV5-1; size: .; DNA: TGCGCCCGCTGCTGGGGGCGGGGGGAAGAGACCCAGTACTTC; CDR3: CARCWGRGEETQYF
D: .; J: TRBJ2-7; length: 16; V: TRBV2; size: .; DNA: TGTGCCAGCAGTGAAGGGGGGCTAGGGGGCTCCTACGAGCAGTACTTC; CDR3: CASSEGGLGGSYEQYF
D: .; J: TRBJ2-7; length: 12; V: TRBV29-1; size: .; DNA: TGCAGCGTTACGGAGGGGCCAAGGGAGCAGTACTTC; CDR3: CSVTEGPREQYF
D: .; J: TRBJ2-3; length: 14; V: TRBV4-1; size: .; DNA: TGCGCCAGCAGCCAATTGACTAGCACAGATACGCAGTATTTT; CDR3: CASSQLTSTDTQYF
D: .; J: TRBJ1-6; length: 16; V: TRBV4-1; size: .; DNA: TGCGCCAGCAGCCCGAGGTCCGGAGCGGGGAATTCACCCCTCCACTTT; CDR3: CASSPRSGAGNSPLHF
D: .; J: TRBJ2-7; length: 13; V: TRBV29-1; size: .; DNA: TGCAGCGTTTCCACGGGGATCTCCTACGAGCAGTACTTC; CDR3: CSVSTGISYEQYF
D: TRBD1; J: TRBJ1-1; length: 15; V: TRBV19; size: .; DNA: TGTGCCAGTACCGGGACAGGGGCGGTAAACACTGAAGCTTTCTTT; CDR3: CASTGTGAVNTEAFF
D: TRBD1; J: TRBJ1-1; length: 14; V: TRBV18; size: .; DNA: TGTGCCAGCTCACCCATGACAGGGCCCACTGAAGCTTTCTTT; CDR3: CASSPMTGPTEAFF
D: TRBD1; J: TRBJ2-1; length: 18; V: TRBV11-3; size: .; DNA: TGTGCCAGCAGCTTAGAATGGGCCGGGACAGGGCCTTCCAATGAGCAGTTCTTC; CDR3: CASSLEWAGTGPSNEQFF
D: .; J: TRBJ1-1; length: 13; V: TRBV6-6; size: .; DNA: TGTGCCAGCAGTTATTCGCCTACCACTGAAGCTTTCTTT; CDR3: CASSYSPTTEAFF
D: TRBD2; J: TRBJ2-3; length: 16; V: TRBV6-1; size: once; DNA: TGTGCCAGCAGTGTCATGGCGGGAGGGCCACCAGATACGCAGTATTTT; CDR3: CASSVMAGGPPDTQYF
D: .; J: TRBJ1-2; length: 15; V: TRBV19; size: .; DNA: TGTGCCAGTAGCCCTGAGGGCAGGGGAAACTATGGCTACACCTTC; CDR3: CASSPEGRGNYGYTF
D: .; J: TRBJ1-2; length: 14; V: TRBV9; size: .; DNA: TGTGCCAGCAGCGACAGCTACAGTAACTATGGCTACACCTTC; CDR3: CASSDSYSNYGYTF
D: .; J: TRBJ2-7; length: 14; V: TRBV19; size: once; DNA: TGTGCCAGTAGTATCGATCGTTCTACGGGCGAGCAGTACTTC; CDR3: CASSIDRSTGEQYF
D: TRBD1; J: TRBJ1-2; length: 17; V: TRBV18; size: .; DNA: TGTGCCAGCTCACCGGGACAGGGGGCGCTCGGATTACATGGCTACACCTTC; CDR3: CASSPGQGALGLHGYTF
D: .; J: TRBJ2-7; length: 13; V: TRBV6-5; size: .; DNA: TGTGCCAGCAGTTACGGGGGGGACACCGAGCAGTACTTC; CDR3: CASSYGGDTEQYF
D: .; J: TRBJ1-1; length: 14; V: TRBV5-1; size: .; DNA: TGCGCCAGCAGCTTTGAAGGGGGAGCCACTGAAGCTTTCTTT; CDR3: CASSFEGGATEAFF
D: .; J: TRBJ2-1; length: 13; V: TRBV2; size: once; DNA: TGTGCCAGTAGCTGGAACTCCTACAATGAGCAGTTCTTC; CDR3: CASSWNSYNEQFF
D: .; J: TRBJ2-2; length: 15; V: TRBV19; size: .; DNA: TGTGCCAGTAGTGCTACGGACAAGAACACCGGGGAGCTGTTTTTT; CDR3: CASSATDKNTGELFF
D: .; J: TRBJ1-1; length: 15; V: TRBV6-5; size: .; DNA: TGTGCCAGCAGTTCACCAAAGCAGGGAAGGACTGAAGCTTTCTTT; CDR3: CASSSPKQGRTEAFF
D: .; J: TRBJ2-1; length: 14; V: TRBV6-5; size: .; DNA: TGTGCCAGCAGTTACTCGGGGCTAGTGGGTGAGCAGTTCTTC; CDR3: CASSYSGLVGEQFF
D: .; J: TRBJ1-5; length: 15; V: TRBV1; size: .; DNA: TGCACCAGCAGCTTACGGGGAGGTGGCAATCAGCCCCAGCATTTT; CDR3: CTSSLRGGGNQPQHF
D: TRBD1; J: TRBJ1-2; length: 14; V: TRBV6-1; size: .; DNA: TGTGCCAGCAGTGAAGGGACAGGGAACTATGGCTACACCTTC; CDR3: CASSEGTGNYGYTF
D: TRBD1; J: TRBJ1-2; length: 13; V: TRBV12-3/TRBV12-4; size: .; DNA: TGTGCCAGCAGTTTAAGGACAGGGGGTGGCTACACCTTC; CDR3: CASSLRTGGGYTF
D: .; J: TRBJ1-5; length: 15; V: TRBV6-5; size: .; DNA: TGTGCCAGCAGCCCAAAGGGCGGGAACAATCAGCCCCAGCATTTT; CDR3: CASSPKGGNNQPQHF
D: .; J: TRBJ1-3; length: 12; V: TRBV19; size: .; DNA: TGTGCCAGTAGGAGCCCGGGAAACACCATATATTTT; CDR3: CASRSPGNTIYF